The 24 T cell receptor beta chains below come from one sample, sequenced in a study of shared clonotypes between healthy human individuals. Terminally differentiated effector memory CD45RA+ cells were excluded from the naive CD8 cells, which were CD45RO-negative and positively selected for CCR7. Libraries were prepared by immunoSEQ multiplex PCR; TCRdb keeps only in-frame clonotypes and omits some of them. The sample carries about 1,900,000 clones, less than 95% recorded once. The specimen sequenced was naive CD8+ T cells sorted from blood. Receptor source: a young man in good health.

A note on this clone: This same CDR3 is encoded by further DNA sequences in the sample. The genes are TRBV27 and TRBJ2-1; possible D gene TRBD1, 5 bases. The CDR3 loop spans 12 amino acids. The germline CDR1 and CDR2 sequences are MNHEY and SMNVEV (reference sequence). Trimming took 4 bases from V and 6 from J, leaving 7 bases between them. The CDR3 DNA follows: TGTGCCAGCAGTTGGCAGGGCAATGAGCAGTTCTTC. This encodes CASSWQGNEQFF.

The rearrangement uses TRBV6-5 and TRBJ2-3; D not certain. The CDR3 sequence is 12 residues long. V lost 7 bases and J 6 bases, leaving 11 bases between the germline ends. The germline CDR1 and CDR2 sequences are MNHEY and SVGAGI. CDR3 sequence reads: CASKASGDTQYF. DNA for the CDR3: TGTGCCAGCAAAGCTTCCGGGGATACGCAGTATTTT.

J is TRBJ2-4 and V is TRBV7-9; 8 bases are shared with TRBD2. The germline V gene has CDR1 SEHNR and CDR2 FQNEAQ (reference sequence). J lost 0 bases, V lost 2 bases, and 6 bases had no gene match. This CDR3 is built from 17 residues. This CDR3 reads CASSLTSGGLAKNIQYF. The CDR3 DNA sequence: TGTGCCAGCAGCTTAACGTCGGGAGGGCTAGCCAAAAACATTCAGTACTTC.

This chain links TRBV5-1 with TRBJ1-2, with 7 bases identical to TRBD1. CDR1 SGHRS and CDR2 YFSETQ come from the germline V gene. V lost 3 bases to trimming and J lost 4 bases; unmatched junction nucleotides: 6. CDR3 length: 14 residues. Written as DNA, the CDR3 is TGCGCCAGCAGCTCCCGACAGGGAAGCTATGGCTACACCTTC. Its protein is CASSSRQGSYGYTF.

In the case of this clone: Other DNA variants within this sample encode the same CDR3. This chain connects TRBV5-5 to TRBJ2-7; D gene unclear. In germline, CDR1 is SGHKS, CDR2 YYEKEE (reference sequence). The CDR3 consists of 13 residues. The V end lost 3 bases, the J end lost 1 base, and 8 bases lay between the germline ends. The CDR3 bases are TGTGCCAGCAGCTCCTCGGATTCCTACGAGCAGTACTTC. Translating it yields CASSSSDSYEQYF.

The CDR3 loop is CASSFQGSNTEAFF. The CDR3 bases are TGTGCCAGCAGTTTCCAGGGGTCGAACACTGAAGCTTTCTTT. This sequence joins TRBV27 and TRBJ1-1; D might be TRBD1 (6 bases). The germline V gene has CDR1 MNHEY and CDR2 SMNVEV (reference sequence). The CDR3 spans 14 residues. Deletions cut 3 bases from V and 1 base from J, with 9 bases between.

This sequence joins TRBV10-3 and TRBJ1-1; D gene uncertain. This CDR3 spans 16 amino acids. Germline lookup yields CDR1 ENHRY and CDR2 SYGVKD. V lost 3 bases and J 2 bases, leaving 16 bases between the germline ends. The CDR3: CAISEYGLGVNTEAFF. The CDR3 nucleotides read TGTGCCATCAGTGAATATGGCCTTGGGGTAAACACTGAAGCTTTCTTT.

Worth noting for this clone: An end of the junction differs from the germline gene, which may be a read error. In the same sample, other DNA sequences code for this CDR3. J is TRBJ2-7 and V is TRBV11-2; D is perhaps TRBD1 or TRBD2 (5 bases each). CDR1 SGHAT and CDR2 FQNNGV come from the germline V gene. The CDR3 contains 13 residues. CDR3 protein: CASSPGTDYGQYF. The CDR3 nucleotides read TGTGCCAGTAGCCCGGGGACCGACTACGGGCAGTACTTC.

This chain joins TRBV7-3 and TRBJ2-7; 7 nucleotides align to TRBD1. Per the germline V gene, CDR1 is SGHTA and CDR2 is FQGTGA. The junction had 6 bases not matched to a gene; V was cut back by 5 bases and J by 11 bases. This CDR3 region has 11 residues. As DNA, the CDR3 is TGTGCCAGCAGCCAACGACAGGGTGAGTACTTC. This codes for CASSQRQGEYF.

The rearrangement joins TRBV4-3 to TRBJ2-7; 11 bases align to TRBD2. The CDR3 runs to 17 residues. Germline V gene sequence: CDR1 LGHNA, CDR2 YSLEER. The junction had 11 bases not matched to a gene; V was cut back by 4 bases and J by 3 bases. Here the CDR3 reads CASSPSFSGRALYEQYF. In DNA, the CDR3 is TGCGCCAGCAGCCCCTCCTTTAGCGGGAGGGCCCTCTACGAGCAGTACTTC.

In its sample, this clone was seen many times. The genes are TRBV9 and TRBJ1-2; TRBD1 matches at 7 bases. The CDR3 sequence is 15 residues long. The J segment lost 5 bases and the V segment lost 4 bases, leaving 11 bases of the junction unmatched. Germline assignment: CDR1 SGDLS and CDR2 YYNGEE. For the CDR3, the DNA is TGTGCCAGCAGCACTAGGACAGGTGGACTTTATGGCTACACCTTC. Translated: CASSTRTGGLYGYTF.

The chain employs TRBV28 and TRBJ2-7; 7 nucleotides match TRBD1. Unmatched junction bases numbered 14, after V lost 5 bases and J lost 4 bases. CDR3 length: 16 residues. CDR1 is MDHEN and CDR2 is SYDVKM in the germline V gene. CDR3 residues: CASSPGTEKNQYEQYF. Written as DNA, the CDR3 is TGTGCCAGCAGTCCCGGGACAGAAAAAAACCAATACGAGCAGTACTTC.

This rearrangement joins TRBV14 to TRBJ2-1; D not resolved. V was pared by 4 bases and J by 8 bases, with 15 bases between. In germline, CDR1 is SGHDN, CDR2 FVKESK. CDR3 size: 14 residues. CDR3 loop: CASSPHSRWDEQFF. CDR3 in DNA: TGTGCCAGCAGCCCTCACTCGAGGTGGGATGAGCAGTTCTTC.

DNA of the CDR3: TGTGCCAGCAGCTTTAGCACAGAAACCTACGAGCAGTACTTC. It specifies CASSFSTETYEQYF. V usage is TRBV5-4 and J usage is TRBJ2-7, with no clear D. V was pared by 2 bases and J by 2 bases, with 11 bases between. The CDR3 extends over 14 amino acids. Germline V lookup: CDR1 SGHNT, CDR2 YYREEE (reference sequence). Based on the CDR3 plus reference TRBV5-4 and TRBJ2-7, the full variable domain is ETGVTQSPTHLIKTRGQQVTLRCSSQSGHNTVSWYQQALGQGPQFIFQYYREEENGRGNFPPRFSGLQFPNYSSELNVNALELDDSALYLCASSFSTETYEQYFGPGTRLTVT.

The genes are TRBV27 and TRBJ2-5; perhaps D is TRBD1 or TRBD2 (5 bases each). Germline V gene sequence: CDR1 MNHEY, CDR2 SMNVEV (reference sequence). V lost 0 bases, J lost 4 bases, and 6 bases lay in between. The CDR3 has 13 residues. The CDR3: CASSLSGTETQYF. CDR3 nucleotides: TGTGCCAGCAGTTTATCGGGGACAGAGACCCAGTACTTC.

The CDR3 region is CATSRGTSGADTQYF. CDR3 nucleotide sequence: TGTGCCACCAGCAGAGGTACTTCGGGGGCAGATACGCAGTATTTT. V usage is TRBV15 and J usage is TRBJ2-3; D might be TRBD2 (6 bases). V dropped 1 base and J dropped 4 bases, with 12 bases sitting between them. There are 15 residues in the CDR3. The V gene's germline CDR1 is LNHNV and CDR2 YYDKDF (reference sequence). Using reference TRBV15 and TRBJ2-3 for the parts outside the CDR3, the full variable domain is DAMVIQNPRYQVTQFGKPVTLSCSQTLNHNVMYWYQQKSSQAPKLLFHYYDKDFNNEADTPDNFQSRRPNTSFCFLDIRSPGLGDTAMYLCATSRGTSGADTQYFGPGTRLTVL.

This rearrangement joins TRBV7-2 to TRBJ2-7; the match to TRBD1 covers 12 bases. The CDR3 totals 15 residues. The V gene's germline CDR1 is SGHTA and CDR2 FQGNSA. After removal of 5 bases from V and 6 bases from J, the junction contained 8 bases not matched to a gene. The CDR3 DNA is TGTGCCAGCAGCCCAGGGGGGACAGGGGGCTTCGAGCAGTACTTC. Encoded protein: CASSPGGTGGFEQYF.

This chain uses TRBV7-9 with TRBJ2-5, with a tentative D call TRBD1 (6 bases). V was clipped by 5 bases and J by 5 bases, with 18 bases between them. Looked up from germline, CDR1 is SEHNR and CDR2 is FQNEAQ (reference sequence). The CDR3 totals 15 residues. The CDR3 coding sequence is TGTGCCAGCAGCGTTACGACAGGAATCCGGGAGACCCAGTACTTC. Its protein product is CASSVTTGIRETQYF.

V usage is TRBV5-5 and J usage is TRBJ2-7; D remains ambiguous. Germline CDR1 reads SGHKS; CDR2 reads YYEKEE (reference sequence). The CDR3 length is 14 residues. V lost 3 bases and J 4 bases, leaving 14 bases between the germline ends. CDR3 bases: TGTGCCAGCAGCTCCTCCCCTGGTTTTTACGAGCAGTACTTC. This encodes CASSSSPGFYEQYF.

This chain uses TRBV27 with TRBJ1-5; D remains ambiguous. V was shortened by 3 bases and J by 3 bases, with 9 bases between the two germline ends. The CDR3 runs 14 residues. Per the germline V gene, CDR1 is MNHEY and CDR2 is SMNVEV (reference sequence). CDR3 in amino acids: CASSFREPNQPQHF. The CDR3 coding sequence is TGTGCCAGCAGTTTTAGAGAACCCAATCAGCCCCAGCATTTT.

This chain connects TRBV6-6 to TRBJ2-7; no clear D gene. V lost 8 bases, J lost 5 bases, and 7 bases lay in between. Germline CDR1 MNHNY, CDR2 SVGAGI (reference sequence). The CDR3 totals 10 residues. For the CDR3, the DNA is TGTGCCAGCGGCTTCCACGAGCAGTACTTC. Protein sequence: CASGFHEQYF.

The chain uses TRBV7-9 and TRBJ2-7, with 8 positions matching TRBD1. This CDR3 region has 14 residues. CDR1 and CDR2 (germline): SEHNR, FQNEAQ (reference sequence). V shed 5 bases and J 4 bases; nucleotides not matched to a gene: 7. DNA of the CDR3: TGTGCCAGCAGCGGGGAGACAGGGGCATACGAGCAGTACTTC. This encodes CASSGETGAYEQYF.

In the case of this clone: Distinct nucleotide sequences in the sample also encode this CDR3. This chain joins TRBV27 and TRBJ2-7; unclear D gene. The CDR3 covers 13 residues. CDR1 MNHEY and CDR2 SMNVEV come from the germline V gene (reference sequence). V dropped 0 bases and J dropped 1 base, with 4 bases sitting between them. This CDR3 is CASSLSRSYEQYF. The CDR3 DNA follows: TGTGCCAGCAGTTTATCCAGGTCCTACGAGCAGTACTTC.

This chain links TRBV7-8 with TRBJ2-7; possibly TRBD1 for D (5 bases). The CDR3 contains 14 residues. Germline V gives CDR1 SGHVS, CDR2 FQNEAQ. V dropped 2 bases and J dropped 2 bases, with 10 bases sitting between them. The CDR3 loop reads CASSLYQGTYEQYF. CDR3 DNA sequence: TGTGCCAGCAGCTTATATCAGGGCACCTACGAGCAGTACTTC.